This TCR beta chain comes out of a study of shared clonotypes between healthy human individuals. Looking at the study overall: The people who gave samples were a couple of women and a few men aged 18 to 49.

Concerning this clone itself: As yet, its antigen is unknown.

With 4 bases removed from V and 1 base from J, the gap between germline ends came to 20 bases. The germline gives CDR1 SGDLS, CDR2 YYNGEE. The CDR3 runs 17 residues. Study observations and caveats: Clonotypes shared by all four sorted-subset donors had higher generation probabilities than non-shared clonotypes.

Some clones are missing from TCRdb's copy, which holds only in-frame ones; the method was immunoSEQ multiplex PCR. The sample shows around 2.5 million clones, roughly 93% of them seen only once. The V and J genes are TRBV9 and TRBJ1-1; TRBD1 might be the D (6 bases). Sequences were obtained from naive CD4+ T cells from PBMCs. Subset reported: CD45RA+ positively selected. The receptor was derived from a man aged 18 to 30 in good health. Some clones in this sample may be carry-over from other donors' samples. CDR3 loop: CASSSISRDTKNTEAFF. CDR3 coding DNA: TGTGCCAGCAGCTCGATCAGCCGGGACACAAAGAACACTGAAGCTTTCTTT.